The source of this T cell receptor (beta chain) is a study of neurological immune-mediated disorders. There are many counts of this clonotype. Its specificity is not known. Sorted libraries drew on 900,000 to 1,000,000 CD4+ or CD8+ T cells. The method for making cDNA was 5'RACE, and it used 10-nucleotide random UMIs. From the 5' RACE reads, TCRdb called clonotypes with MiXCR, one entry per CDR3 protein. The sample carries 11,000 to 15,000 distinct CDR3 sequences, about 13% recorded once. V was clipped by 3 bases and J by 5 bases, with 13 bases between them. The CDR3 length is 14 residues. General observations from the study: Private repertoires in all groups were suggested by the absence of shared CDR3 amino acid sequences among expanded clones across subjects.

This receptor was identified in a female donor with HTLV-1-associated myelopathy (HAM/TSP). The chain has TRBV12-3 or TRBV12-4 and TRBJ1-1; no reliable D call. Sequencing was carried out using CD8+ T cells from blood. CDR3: CASSLRLIRTEAFF. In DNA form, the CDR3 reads TGTGCCAGCAGTTTGAGACTGATCCGAACTGAAGCTTTCTTT.